The present entry profiles one T cell receptor beta chain with its context. The data were taken from a study of response to subunit inactivated influenza vaccine. MiXCR, run by TCRdb on the RT-PCR reads, gives a single entry per CDR3 protein. The sample shows hundreds of thousands of distinct CDR3 sequences, 7.6% of them seen only once. The V gene end was trimmed by 3 bases and the J gene end by 6 bases; junction bases not matched to a gene: 6. CDR1 MGHRA and CDR2 YSYEKL come from the germline V gene. The CDR3 extends over 15 amino acids. The receptor comes from a man aged 50 to 75 who received an inactivated influenza vaccine. This chain joins TRBV4-1 and TRBJ2-1, with 9 nucleotides matching TRBD2. Sequencing was performed on PBMCs from blood, taken less than 30 months after vaccination. The CDR3 spells CASSQLAGVGNEQFF. The CDR3 nucleotides read TGCGCCAGCAGCCAGTTAGCGGGAGTTGGCAATGAGCAGTTCTTC.